This TCR beta chain came from a study of T cells in tumors after PD-1 blockade. On the study more broadly: Tumor samples yielded approximately 20-fold more depth than single-cell TCR sequencing.

Libraries were prepared by immunoSEQ multiplex PCR; TCRdb keeps only in-frame clonotypes and omits some of them. The sample shows about 13,000 clones, 50% to 70% of them seen only once. With respect to this clone: Its antigen is not identified.

CDR3 length: 17 amino acids. CDR1 LGHNA and CDR2 YSLEER come from the germline V gene. V shed 4 bases, J shed 7 bases, and the junction held 10 bases outside the gene matches. Genomic DNA template from tumor biopsies or peripheral blood, roughly 550 ng to 6,004 ng input. Broader study findings: After therapy, most expanded exhausted CD8+ clones were absent pre-treatment, suggesting clonal replacement.

The chain combines TRBV4-3 with TRBJ2-1; 13 bases agree with TRBD2. The clonotype originates from a human donor with cutaneous squamous cell carcinoma. This specimen was tumor tissue, taken before anti-PD-1 treatment. CDR3 DNA: TGCGCCAGCAGCCCGAGGACTAGCGGGAGTTTTGTAAATGAGCAGTTCTTC. It yields the protein CASSPRTSGSFVNEQFF.